This T cell receptor beta chain was captured in a study of Graves' ophthalmopathy and Graves' hyperthyroidism. The CDR3 has 16 amino acids. Germline loops: CDR1 SQVTM, CDR2 ANQGSEA. V lost 5 bases and J lost 1, with 20 bases in between. There are a few counts of this clonotype. The sequenced template was RNA, covering the TCR beta CDR3 region. HTBI-primed RT-PCR formed the first round, and a multiplex PCR formed the second. TCRdb fed the multiplex PCR reads into MiXCR, producing one record per CDR3 protein. The table includes 240,000 or so distinct CDR3 sequences, around 42% detected once. The material sequenced was peripheral blood. The chain recombines TRBV29-1 with TRBJ1-1, with D maybe TRBD1 (5 bases). The receptor comes from an adult man with Graves' ophthalmopathy. The CDR3 is CSVLLGAGLPNTEAFF. The CDR3 DNA reads TGCAGCGTTCTCTTGGGTGCGGGGCTCCCGAACACTGAAGCTTTCTTT.